This paragraph covers one T cell receptor beta chain sequence. Its matching antigen is unknown. Per the germline V gene, CDR1 is MNHEY and CDR2 is SMNVEV (reference sequence). There are 13 residues in the CDR3. The J segment lost 6 bases and the V segment lost 6 bases, leaving 5 bases of the junction unmatched. The data were obtained in a study of shared clonotypes between healthy human individuals. Regarding the study as a whole: Clonotype sharing across several donors was observed for approximately 5% of naive CD4 clonotypes.

Original processing methods: Owing to the provision of junction-only sequences devoid of quality scores by immunoSEQ, filtering differed. Some clones are missing from TCRdb's copy, which holds only in-frame ones; the method was immunoSEQ multiplex PCR. V and J calls and clone size are those listed in that table; D and trimming were worked out from the DNA. The sample includes under 600,000 clones, around 97% of them seen just once. Sequencing input: naive CD4+ T cells sorted from blood. Sample subset: CD45RA+ positively selected. The genes are TRBV27 and TRBJ2-1; 7 nucleotides align to TRBD1. The TCR comes from a woman aged 30 to 39 in good health. This chain's CDR3 is CASRASGGNEQFF. The CDR3 coding sequence is TGTGCCAGCAGAGCCTCAGGGGGCAATGAGCAGTTCTTC.